This TCR beta chain was sequenced for a study of OX40 agonist ivuxolimab in advanced cancers. At the level of the study: At doses from 0.01 to 10 mg/kg, patients were given intravenous ivuxolimab every 2 weeks. Checkpoint inhibitors had been given previously to 40% of patients. Each dose-escalation patient presented with hepatocellular carcinoma, melanoma, renal cell or head and neck cancer. Study-wide points: CD4+ and CD8+ blood T cells expanded clonally by week 6 at 0.1 to 3.0 mg/kg.

This clone appeared a few times. Its antigen is as yet unknown. Produced via immunoSEQ multiplex PCR; TCRdb's table is partial and in-frame only. The profile shows 75,000 to 90,000 clones, 75% to 95% of them singletons. Per the germline V gene, CDR1 is MNHEY and CDR2 is SVGAGI. The CDR3 spans 14 residues. The ends were cut back, 5 bases at V and 8 bases at J, with 17 bases in the middle. This sequence joins TRBV6-5 and TRBJ2-3, with D perhaps matching TRBD1 (5 bases). This material consisted of CD4+ or CD8+ T cells sorted from blood, taken in a trial of the OX40 agonist ivuxolimab. This clonotype was obtained from an adult with an advanced solid tumor such as melanoma, head and neck, liver or kidney cancer. In DNA form, the CDR3 reads TGTGCCAGCAGTGAGGAAATTTTTAGGGGTACGCAGTATTTT. Translating it yields CASSEEIFRGTQYF.